This T cell receptor beta chain was identified in a study of blood T cell repertoires in COVID-19 (dated by TCRdb to 2018 to 2020). Regarding the complete study: Collaborator samples came from the United States, Italy and Spain and covered acute and convalescent phases of COVID-19. A de-identified subject ID, COVID-19 status, age in years and sex were almost always included in the sample metadata. The repertoires were released in a freely available public database meant as a resource for research on the immune response to SARS-CoV-2. Samples were obtained from the ongoing ImmuneRACE study (first 160 participants) and from 1,254 subjects provided by 6 global collaborators. Subjects who had been exposed to COVID-19, were actively infected with it, or had recovered from it provided the deeply sampled blood TCRbeta repertoires that made up the dataset. The prospective study material was composed of cDNA or gDNA derived from T cells, B-cell-depleted T cells, or PBMCs. Where HLA class I and class II types were available, the types were taken from metadata supplied by the sample provider, not from assay-based typing. Broader findings and caveats from the paper: Clinical and demographic metadata were provided uncurated, with the amount varying by source and participant.

Only one count was recorded for this clone. Its antigen has not been determined. No much larger clone is present one base from it, and per-base qualities are unavailable. V sheds 4 bases and J sheds 6 bases, leaving 14 bases between their ends. From its cysteine to its phenylalanine, the CDR3 spans 13 amino acids. Here the CDR3 DNA is all that survives: 39 bases in frame from base 1. CDR1 SGDLS and CDR2 YYNGEE are derived from the germline V gene. TCRbeta CDR3 regions were amplified from genomic DNA using the immunoSEQ Assay, a bias-controlled multiplex PCR. The original pipeline was this. Nucleated cell counts per sample were estimated from amplification of reference gene primers within the assay. To quantify the absolute abundance of each unique TCRbeta CDR3 rearrangement, sequence reads were collapsed and filtered. For each sample, productive Simpson clonality was calculated as the square root of Simpson's diversity index over productive rearrangements. This immuneACCESS table, as held by TCRdb, lists in-frame sequences with V and J called but not all clones. Of the missing ones, under half trace to an unresolved V gene in checked studies; the others have no known cause. V, J and clone size reflect that table, while D and trimming were determined from the DNA. The sample has 230,000 or so clones on record, roughly 81% of them singletons. Around 6.3% of the sample comes from the top ten.

Participants in the prospective study were enrolled through a virtual design, were aged roughly 18 to 100 years, and lived in approximately 25 United States geographic areas. Cohort assignment in the prospective study relied on participant-reported clinical history from a screening survey and a study questionnaire. Exposed participants had been in contact with someone with a PCR-confirmed or clinician-diagnosed COVID-19 case within 2 weeks of study entry. In the prospective study, whole blood, serum and a nasopharyngeal or oropharyngeal swab were collected from each participant by mobile phlebotomists. Over a 2-month period, participants in the prospective study had the option of providing additional blood draws and questionnaires. Prospective study blood samples were shipped either frozen or at room temperature before DNA extraction.

Sequences were obtained from PBMCs or T cells enriched from blood (not recorded which). This TCR was recovered from a woman between 50 and 59 years old who had been exposed to COVID-19. The chain uses TRBV9 and TRBJ2-7, with the identity of the D gene unclear. The CDR3 region: CASSPPSGPEQYF. The nucleotide sequence reads TGTGCCAGCAGCCCCCCCAGTGGGCCCGAGCAGTACTTC.